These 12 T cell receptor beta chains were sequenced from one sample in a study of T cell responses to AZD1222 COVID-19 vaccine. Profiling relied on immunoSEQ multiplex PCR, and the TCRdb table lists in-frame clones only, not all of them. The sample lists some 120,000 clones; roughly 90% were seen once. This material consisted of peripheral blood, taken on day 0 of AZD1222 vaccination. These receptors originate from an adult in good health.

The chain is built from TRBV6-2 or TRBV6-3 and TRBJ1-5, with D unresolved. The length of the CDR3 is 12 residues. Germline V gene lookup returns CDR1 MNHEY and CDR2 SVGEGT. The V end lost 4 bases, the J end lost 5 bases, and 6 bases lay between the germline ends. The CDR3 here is CASSSQDQPQHF. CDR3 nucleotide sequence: TGTGCCAGCAGTTCCCAAGATCAGCCCCAGCATTTT.

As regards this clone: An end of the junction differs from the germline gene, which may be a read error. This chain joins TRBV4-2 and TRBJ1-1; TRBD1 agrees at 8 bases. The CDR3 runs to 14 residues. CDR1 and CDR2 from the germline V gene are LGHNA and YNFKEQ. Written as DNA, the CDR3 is TGTGCCAGCAGCACGGACAGGGCGAACAGTGAAGCTTTCTTT. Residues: CASSTDRANSEAFF.

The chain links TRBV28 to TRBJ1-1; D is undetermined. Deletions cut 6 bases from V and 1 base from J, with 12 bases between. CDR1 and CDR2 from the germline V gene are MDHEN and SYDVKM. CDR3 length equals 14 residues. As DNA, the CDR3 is TGTGCCAGCAGCCCTCCGAGACCGAACACTGAAGCTTTCTTT. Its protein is CASSPPRPNTEAFF.

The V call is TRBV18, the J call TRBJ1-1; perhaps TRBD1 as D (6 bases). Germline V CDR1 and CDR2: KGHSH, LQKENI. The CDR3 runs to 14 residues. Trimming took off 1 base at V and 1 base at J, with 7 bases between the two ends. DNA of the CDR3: TGTGCCAGCTCACCACAGGGGGAGAACACTGAAGCTTTCTTT. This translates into CASSPQGENTEAFF. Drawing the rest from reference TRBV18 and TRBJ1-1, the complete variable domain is NAGVMQNPRHLVRRRGQEARLRCSPMKGHSHVYWYRQLPEEGLKFMVYLQKENIIDESGMPKERFSAEFPKEGPSILRIQQVVRGDSAAYFCASSPQGENTEAFFGQGTRLTVV.

CDR3 sequence (DNA): TGTGCCAGCAGTACCAAGCTCACAGGGGTGGATGGCTACACCTTC. Amino acids: CASSTKLTGVDGYTF. This chain connects TRBV28 to TRBJ1-2; 7 bases line up with TRBD1. Germline loops: CDR1 MDHEN, CDR2 SYDVKM. V dropped 5 bases and J dropped 6; count of bases not matched to a gene: 12. The CDR3 has 15 residues.

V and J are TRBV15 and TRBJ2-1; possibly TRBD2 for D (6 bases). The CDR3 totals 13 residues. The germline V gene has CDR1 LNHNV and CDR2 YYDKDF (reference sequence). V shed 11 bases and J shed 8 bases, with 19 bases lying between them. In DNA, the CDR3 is TGTGCCGCGGGGACCCGAAATCGAGATGAGCAGTTCTTC. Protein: CAAGTRNRDEQFF. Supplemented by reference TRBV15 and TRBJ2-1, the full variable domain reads DAMVIQNPRYQVTQFGKPVTLSCSQTLNHNVMYWYQQKSSQAPKLLFHYYDKDFNNEADTPDNFQSRRPNTSFCFLDIRSPGLGDTAMYLCAAGTRNRDEQFFGPGTRLTVL.

In nucleotides, the CDR3 is TGTGCCAGCAGCCCCGACAGGGGCAGACAAGAGACCCAGTACTTC. Protein sequence: CASSPDRGRQETQYF. The chain carries TRBV11-2 and TRBJ2-5, with TRBD1 identical over 8 bases. The V gene end was trimmed by 5 bases and the J gene end by 2 bases; junction bases not matched to a gene: 7. Germline V gene lookup returns CDR1 SGHAT and CDR2 FQNNGV. The CDR3 is made up of 15 amino acids.

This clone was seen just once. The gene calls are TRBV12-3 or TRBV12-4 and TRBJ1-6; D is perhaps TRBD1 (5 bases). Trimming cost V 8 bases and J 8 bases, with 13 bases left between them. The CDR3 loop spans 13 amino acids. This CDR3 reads CASGLGQYSPLHF. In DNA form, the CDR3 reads TGTGCCAGCGGCCTGGGGCAGTATTCACCCCTCCACTTT.

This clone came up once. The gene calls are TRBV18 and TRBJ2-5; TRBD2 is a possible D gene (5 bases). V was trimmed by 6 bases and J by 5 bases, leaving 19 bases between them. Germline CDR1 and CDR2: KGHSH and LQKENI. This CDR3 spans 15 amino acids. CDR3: CASSPFEGSEETQYF. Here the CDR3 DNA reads TGTGCCAGCTCCCCTTTTGAGGGATCCGAGGAGACCCAGTACTTC.

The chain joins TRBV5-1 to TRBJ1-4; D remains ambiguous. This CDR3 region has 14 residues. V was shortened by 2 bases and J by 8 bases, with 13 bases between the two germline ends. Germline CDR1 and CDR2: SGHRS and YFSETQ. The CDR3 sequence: CASSFTPTKEKLFF. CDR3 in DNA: TGCGCCAGCAGCTTCACCCCTACGAAGGAAAAACTGTTTTTT.

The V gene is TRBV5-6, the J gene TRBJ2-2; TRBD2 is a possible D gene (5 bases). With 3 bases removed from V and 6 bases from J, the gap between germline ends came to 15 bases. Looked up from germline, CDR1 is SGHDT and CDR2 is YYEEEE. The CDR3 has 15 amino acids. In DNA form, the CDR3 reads TGTGCCAGCAGCTCGATCAGATCCGGGGCCGGGGAGCTGTTTTTT. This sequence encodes CASSSIRSGAGELFF.

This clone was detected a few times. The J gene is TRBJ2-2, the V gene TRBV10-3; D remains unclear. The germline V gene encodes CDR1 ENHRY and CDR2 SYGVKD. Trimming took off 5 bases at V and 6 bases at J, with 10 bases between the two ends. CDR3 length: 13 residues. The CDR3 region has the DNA TGTGCCATCAGTTCTCTGGGCTCCGGGGAGCTGTTTTTT. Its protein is CAISSLGSGELFF.